The entry below gives a single T cell receptor (beta chain) sequence along with its context. This sample was taken from a study of cytotoxic CD8 clonotypes in ibrutinib-treated CLL. Study-wide background: Enrolment comprised around twelve relapsed/refractory and around 15 treatment-naive patients; about 18 were IGHV unmutated.

J was trimmed by 0 bases and V by 2 bases; bases with no gene match: 16. Germline V gene lookup returns CDR1 SGHRS and CDR2 YFSETQ. The CDR3 consists of 20 residues. Generated by immunoSEQ multiplex PCR, the TCRdb table keeps only in-frame clones and is missing some. The table lists 60,000 to 70,000 clones, approximately 62% of them singletons. The specimen was PBMCs, collected after 12 months of ibrutinib treatment. This receptor was obtained from a human donor with chronic lymphocytic leukemia. The rearrangement joins TRBV5-1 to TRBJ2-7, with TRBD2 identical over 11 bases. CDR3 region: CASSLFPRTSGSIHSYEQYF. The DNA of the CDR3 is TGCGCCAGCAGCTTATTTCCCCGTACTAGCGGGAGTATCCACTCCTACGAGCAGTACTTC.